This passage covers 32 T cell receptor beta chains from one sample sequenced in a study of CXCR3-negative and CXCR3-positive naive CD8 T cells. It was by 5' RACE with UMI labels that the TRB cDNA libraries were prepared. For each CDR3 protein, TCRdb gives one entry from its re-call of the 5' RACE reads, without DNA. The listing records approximately 39,000 distinct CDR3 sequences. Sequencing was performed on memory CD8+ T cells from blood. The source of these receptors is a human donor in good health. Some clones in this sample may be carry-over from other donors' samples.

The chain employs TRBV29-1 and TRBJ1-1; TCRdb indicates TRBD1, and absent DNA this call remains unverified. The germline gives CDR1 SQVTM, CDR2 ANQGSEA. CDR3 length equals 13 residues. This chain's CDR3 is CSVERGMNTEAFF.

The chain joins TRBV20-1 to TRBJ1-5. Germline V gene lookup returns CDR1 DFQATT and CDR2 SNEGSKA (reference sequence). The CDR3 covers 13 residues. CDR3: CSASLGPNQPQHF.

V is TRBV7-9 and J is TRBJ2-5; TCRdb's D call, TRBD1, is unchecked because there is no DNA. CDR1 and CDR2 from the germline V gene are SEHNR and FQNEAQ (reference sequence). This CDR3 spans 14 amino acids. Here the CDR3 reads CASRSTGYQETQYF.

The rearrangement links TRBV27 to TRBJ2-3; lacking DNA, the TRBD1 call made by TCRdb goes unchecked. The CDR3 spans 12 residues. The germline V gene encodes CDR1 MNHEY and CDR2 SMNVEV (reference sequence). The CDR3 loop reads CAGGQNPDTQYF.

This chain links TRBV12-3 or TRBV12-4 with TRBJ2-3; TCRdb lists TRBD1, though no DNA is available to test this call. There are 13 residues in the CDR3. This CDR3 is CASSSDRGTLERF.

The rearrangement joins TRBV7-8 to TRBJ2-7; the D gene TCRdb calls, TRBD1, cannot be checked with no DNA. Germline lookup yields CDR1 SGHVS and CDR2 FQNEAQ. The CDR3 has 16 amino acids. The CDR3 loop is CASRPQGGLTPSEQYF.

The rearrangement joins TRBV14 to TRBJ2-3. CDR1 and CDR2 (germline): SGHDN, FVKESK. CDR3 length equals 13 residues. This CDR3 is CASTSTHTDTQYF.

The rearrangement links TRBV27 to TRBJ2-7; TCRdb returns TRBD1, unconfirmable since there is no DNA. The germline CDR1 and CDR2 sequences are MNHEY and SMNVEV (reference sequence). This CDR3 spans 14 amino acids. The CDR3 spells CASSRRGLYDEQYF.

The V gene is TRBV7-9, the J gene TRBJ2-7; there is no DNA to check the TCRdb D call of TRBD1. The CDR3 totals 13 residues. The germline V gene has CDR1 SEHNR and CDR2 FQNEAQ (reference sequence). The CDR3 here is CASSRDRPYEQYF.

This chain uses TRBV7-7 with TRBJ2-1. The CDR3 contains 13 residues. Per the germline V gene, CDR1 is SSHAT and CDR2 is FNYEAQ (reference sequence). The CDR3: CASSASIYNEQFF. The full variable domain, its missing parts supplied by reference TRBV7-7 and TRBJ2-1, is GAGVSQSPRYKVTKRGQDVTLRCDPISSHATLYWYQQALGQGPEFLTYFNYEAQPDKSGLPSDRFSAERPEGSISTLTIQRTEQRDSAMYRCASSASIYNEQFFGPGTRLTVL.

The V gene is TRBV5-6, the J gene TRBJ2-7; TCRdb calls TRBD2, which cannot be checked without DNA. CDR1 is SGHDT, CDR2 YYEEEE, per germline. The CDR3 is 18 amino acids. CDR3 residues: CASSLGLAGVQSSYEQYF.

The rearrangement uses TRBV28 and TRBJ1-2. The germline gives CDR1 MDHEN, CDR2 SYDVKM. This CDR3 has 11 residues. The CDR3 reads CASRDPNGYTF.

The CDR3 region is CASSLVAAGDYEQYF. The rearrangement uses TRBV5-1 and TRBJ2-7; the TRBD2 assignment by TCRdb is unverifiable without DNA. This CDR3 region has 15 residues. CDR1 and CDR2 from the germline V gene are SGHRS and YFSETQ.

The chain has TRBV7-6 and TRBJ2-1; absent DNA, TCRdb's TRBD2 call cannot be checked. Per the germline V gene, CDR1 is SGHVS and CDR2 is FNYEAQ. The CDR3 is 14 amino acids. CDR3: CASSRSTGDNEQFF.

The CDR3 region is CASSPSGAGELFF. V is TRBV12-3 or TRBV12-4 and J is TRBJ2-2; without DNA, the TCRdb call of TRBD1 cannot be checked. The CDR3 has 13 amino acids.

The V and J genes are TRBV28 and TRBJ2-1. This CDR3 is built from 13 residues. From germline, CDR1 is MDHEN and CDR2 SYDVKM. The CDR3 here is CASSLGPVDEQFF.

The genes are TRBV7-2 and TRBJ1-3; the D gene TCRdb calls, TRBD1, cannot be checked with no DNA. This CDR3 has 17 amino acids. Germline assignment: CDR1 SGHTA and CDR2 FQGNSA. The CDR3 region is CASSRIYTGPSGNTIYF.

J is TRBJ2-7 and V is TRBV5-1. The germline CDR1 and CDR2 sequences are SGHRS and YFSETQ. This CDR3 is built from 15 residues. CDR3 region: CASSSTIRVPYEQYF. The full variable domain, with the rest looked up from reference TRBV5-1 and TRBJ2-7, is KAGVTQTPRYLIKTRGQQVTLSCSPISGHRSVSWYQQTPGQGLQFLFEYFSETQRNKGNFPGRFSGRQFSNSRSEMNVSTLELGDSALYLCASSSTIRVPYEQYFGPGTRLTVT.

The rearrangement joins TRBV29-1 to TRBJ2-4; TCRdb gives TRBD1 as the D gene, but with no DNA this cannot be confirmed. Germline V gene lookup returns CDR1 SQVTM and CDR2 ANQGSEA. The length of the CDR3 is 11 residues. The CDR3 is CSVIQGNIQYF. The whole variable domain, remainder taken from reference TRBV29-1 and TRBJ2-4, is SAVISQKPSRDICQRGTSLTIQCQVDSQVTMMFWYRQQPGQSLTLIATANQGSEATYESGFVIDKFPISRPNLTFSTLTVSNMSPEDSSIYLCSVIQGNIQYFGAGTRLSVL.

The CDR3 reads CASSFLSMGGLAGGEQYF. The chain is built from TRBV27 and TRBJ2-7; TCRdb names TRBD2, which stays unverified in the absence of DNA. Germline CDR1 and CDR2: MNHEY and SMNVEV (reference sequence). The CDR3 consists of 18 residues.

The chain employs TRBV6-5 and TRBJ2-7; TCRdb gives TRBD1 as the D gene, but with no DNA this cannot be confirmed. This CDR3 is 14 amino acids long. The germline V gene has CDR1 MNHEY and CDR2 SVGAGI. The CDR3 sequence is CASSYGDSRYEQYF.

Frequency places this clonotype as medium-sized (0.01 to 0.1%). The chain combines TRBV6-1 with TRBJ1-5. The CDR3 consists of 14 residues. Germline V gene data show CDR1 as MNHNS and CDR2 as SASEGT. CDR3 in amino acids: CASSELGSDQPQHF.

CDR3 loop: CASSRGQDAEAFF. This chain joins TRBV4-3 and TRBJ1-1; there is no DNA to check the TCRdb D call of TRBD1. The CDR3 extends over 13 amino acids. Germline V gene data show CDR1 as LGHNA and CDR2 as YSLEER.

This chain joins TRBV20-1 and TRBJ2-2; as DNA is missing, the TRBD1 call by TCRdb cannot be tested. The CDR3 has 15 amino acids. From germline, CDR1 is DFQATT and CDR2 SNEGSKA (reference sequence). The CDR3 here is CSARLTGNEAGELFF.

V gene TRBV14 combines with J gene TRBJ1-1; lacking DNA, the TRBD1 call made by TCRdb goes unchecked. The CDR3 covers 14 residues. Germline CDR1 reads SGHDN; CDR2 reads FVKESK. Here the CDR3 reads CASSQASDLSRAFF.

The CDR3: CASSLRDLADTQYF. The V call is TRBV7-9, the J call TRBJ2-3. The CDR3 consists of 14 residues. Germline assignment: CDR1 SEHNR and CDR2 FQNEAQ (reference sequence).

The rearrangement joins TRBV28 to TRBJ1-5; TCRdb names TRBD1, which stays unverified in the absence of DNA. CDR1 MDHEN and CDR2 SYDVKM come from the germline V gene. The CDR3 runs to 15 residues. CDR3: CASSLETGVVQPQHF. Drawing the rest from reference TRBV28 and TRBJ1-5, the complete variable domain is DVKVTQSSRYLVKRTGEKVFLECVQDMDHENMFWYRQDPGLGLRLIYFSYDVKMKEKGDIPEGYSVSREKKERFSLILESASTNQTSMYLCASSLETGVVQPQHFGDGTRLSIL.

The rearrangement joins TRBV10-3 to TRBJ2-7; the D call of TRBD2 rests on TCRdb alone, since no DNA is present to check it. This CDR3 comprises 14 residues. The germline V gene encodes CDR1 ENHRY and CDR2 SYGVKD. CDR3 sequence reads: CAITGDSGGYEQYF.

The chain links TRBV19 to TRBJ2-7. Germline V lookup: CDR1 LNHDA, CDR2 SQIVND (reference sequence). The CDR3 has 13 residues. The CDR3 is CASSIAVSYEQYF.

The chain has TRBV29-1 and TRBJ2-1; the TCRdb D gene call, TRBD1, has no DNA to confirm it. The germline gives CDR1 SQVTM, CDR2 ANQGSEA. The CDR3 is 16 amino acids. CDR3: CSVDTGQGADYNEQFF.

The gene calls are TRBV12-3 or TRBV12-4 and TRBJ2-4; TCRdb gives TRBD1 as the D gene, but with no DNA this cannot be confirmed. The CDR3 length is 16 residues. CDR3 protein: CASSLLVGTFKNIQYF.

This clonotype is medium-sized by frequency. The chain uses TRBV15 and TRBJ2-2; the TCRdb call, TRBD1, lacks DNA for checking. The CDR3 extends over 16 amino acids. Germline CDR1 is LNHNV and CDR2 is YYDKDF (reference sequence). This CDR3 reads CATSRDRDRNTGELFF.